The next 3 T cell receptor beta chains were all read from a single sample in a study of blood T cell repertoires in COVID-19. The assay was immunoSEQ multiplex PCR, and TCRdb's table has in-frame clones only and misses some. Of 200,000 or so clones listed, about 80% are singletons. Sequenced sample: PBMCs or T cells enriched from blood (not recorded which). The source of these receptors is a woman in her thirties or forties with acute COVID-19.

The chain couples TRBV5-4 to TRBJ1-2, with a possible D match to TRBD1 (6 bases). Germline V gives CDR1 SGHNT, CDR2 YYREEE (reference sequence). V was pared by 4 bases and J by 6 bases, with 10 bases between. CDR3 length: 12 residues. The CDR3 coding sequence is TGTGCCAGCAGCGGACGGACAGATGGCTACACCTTC. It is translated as CASSGRTDGYTF.

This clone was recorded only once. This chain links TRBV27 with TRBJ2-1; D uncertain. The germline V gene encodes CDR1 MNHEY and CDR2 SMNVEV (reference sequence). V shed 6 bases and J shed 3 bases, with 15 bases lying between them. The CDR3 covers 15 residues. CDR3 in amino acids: CASSLRVAIYNEQFF. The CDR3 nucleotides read TGTGCCAGCAGCCTCCGGGTAGCCATCTACAATGAGCAGTTCTTC.

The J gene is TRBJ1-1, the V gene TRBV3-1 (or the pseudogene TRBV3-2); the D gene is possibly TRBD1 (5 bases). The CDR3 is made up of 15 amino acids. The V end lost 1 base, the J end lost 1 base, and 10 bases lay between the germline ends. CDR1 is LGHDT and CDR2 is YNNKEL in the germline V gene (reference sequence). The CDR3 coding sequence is TGTGCCAGCAGCCAAGGGGACTTTGGGAACACTGAAGCTTTCTTT. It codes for CASSQGDFGNTEAFF.